This T cell receptor (beta chain) was documented in a study of T cell responses to AZD1222 COVID-19 vaccine. CDR3 size: 14 residues. Germline CDR1 is ENHRY and CDR2 is SYGVKD. Germline trimming cut 0 bases from V and 8 bases from J; bases unmatched to any gene: 3. The assay was immunoSEQ multiplex PCR, and TCRdb's table has in-frame clones only and misses some. The sample has about 5,000 clones; 89% are singletons. The rearrangement links TRBV10-3 to TRBJ2-1, with 8 bases identical to TRBD2. The source was peripheral blood, collected 28 days after the second AZD1222 dose. The sequence came from an adult who received the AZD1222 COVID-19 vaccine. CDR3 residues: CAISESALADEQFF. CDR3 bases: TGTGCCATCAGTGAGTCGGCACTAGCGGATGAGCAGTTCTTC.